This TCR beta chain comes out of a study of T cell changes during pregnancy in multiple sclerosis. The assay was immunoSEQ multiplex PCR, and TCRdb's table has in-frame clones only and misses some. The sample consists of approximately 130,000 clones, approximately 96% of them appearing once. CDR1 and CDR2 (germline): SGHRS, YFSETQ. The length of the CDR3 is 16 residues. V lost 1 base to trimming and J lost 9 bases; unmatched junction nucleotides: 11. Here the sequenced sample was peripheral blood, taken after pregnancy. The clonotype originates from a female donor with multiple sclerosis, enrolled in a pregnancy study. The chain employs TRBV5-1 and TRBJ2-1, with TRBD2 matching 9 bases. This chain's CDR3 is CASSLILAGHLVEQFF. The CDR3, as DNA: TGCGCCAGCAGCTTGATCCTAGCGGGGCACCTGGTTGAGCAGTTCTTC.